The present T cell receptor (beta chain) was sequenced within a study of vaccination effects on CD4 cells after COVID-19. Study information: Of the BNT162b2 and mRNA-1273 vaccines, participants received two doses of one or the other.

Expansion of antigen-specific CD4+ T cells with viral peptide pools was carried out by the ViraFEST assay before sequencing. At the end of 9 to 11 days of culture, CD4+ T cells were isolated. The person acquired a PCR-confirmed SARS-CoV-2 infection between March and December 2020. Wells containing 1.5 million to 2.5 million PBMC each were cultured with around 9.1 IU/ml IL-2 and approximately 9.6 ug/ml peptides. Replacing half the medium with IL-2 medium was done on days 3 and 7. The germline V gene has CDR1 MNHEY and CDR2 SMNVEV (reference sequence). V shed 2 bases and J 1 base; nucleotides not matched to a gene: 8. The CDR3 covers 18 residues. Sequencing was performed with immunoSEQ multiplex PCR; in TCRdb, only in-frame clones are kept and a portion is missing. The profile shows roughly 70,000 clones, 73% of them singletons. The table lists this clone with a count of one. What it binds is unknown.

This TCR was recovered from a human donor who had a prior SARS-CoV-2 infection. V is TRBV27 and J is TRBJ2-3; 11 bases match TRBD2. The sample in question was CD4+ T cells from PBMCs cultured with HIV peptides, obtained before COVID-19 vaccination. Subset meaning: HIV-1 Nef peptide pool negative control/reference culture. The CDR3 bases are TGTGCCAGCAGTTTAGCCAGGGGGACTAGCGGTCGCACAGATACGCAGTATTTT. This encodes CASSLARGTSGRTDTQYF.